This T cell receptor beta chain was sequenced during a study of T-cell reconstitution after alpha-beta-depleted transplantation in children (dated by TCRdb to about 2016). Regarding the complete study: The study quantitatively tracked T-cell immune reconstitution after TCRalphabeta/CD19-depleted allogeneic hematopoietic cell transplantation in children using TCR repertoire profiling. Results and caveats for the whole study, not just this receptor: In some patients, high TCRbeta diversity at day 60 was attributed to recipient T cells and intrathymic progenitors that had survived conditioning. The apparently early alphabetaT-cell count recovery about two months after transplant was reportedly dependent on only several hundred rapidly expanded clones derived from non-depleted graft cells. Over subsequent months, a decline in hyperexpanded clone frequencies was noted, and after one year, T-cell counts and TCRbeta diversity were mostly ascribed to newly produced T cells.

Library preparation employed PCR. These reads were obtained on an Illumina HiSeq 2500. TCR library preparation used molecular barcoding, with unique molecular identifiers applied to normalize quantification of the TCRbeta repertoire. The raw public reads went through TCRdb reprocessing: fastp at Q25, MiXCR clone calling, in-frame beta chains kept. Rows are unified per CDR3 protein, each entry keeping the most common DNA and genes. The sample table lists approximately 250,000 distinct CDR3 sequences, about 26% of them with a count of one. The ten largest clones take up over 2.5% of the sample. This sample's treatment or condition label indicates: allogeneic hematopoietic cell transplantation with graft depleted of TCRalphabeta T cells and CD19 B cells. The transplant recipients were children given TCRalphabeta/CD19-depleted allogeneic hematopoietic cell grafts. The CDR3 numbers 15 residues from cysteine through phenylalanine. Of the read, only the CDR3 DNA is kept; its 45 bases are in frame from base 1. V lost 5 bases and J lost 2 bases; the stretch between them is 15 bases long. As encoded in the germline V gene (reference sequence), CDR1 is SEHNR while CDR2 is FQNEAQ.

This clonotype turned up a few times. The antigen it binds to is not known. No base quality values were provided; no much bigger clone lies one nucleotide off. This TCR was sampled from a girl under 10 years old with Fanconi anemia, due to receive a stem cell transplant. The chain employs TRBV7-9 and TRBJ2-5; TRBD1 is possibly the D segment (7 matching bases). Here the sequenced sample was PBMCs, taken before TCRalphabeta/CD19-depleted stem cell transplant. The sequenced DNA is TGTGCCAGCAGCCTACCGACAGGGAGGCAAGAGACCCAGTACTTC. Its translation reads: CASSLPTGRQETQYF.